This T cell receptor beta chain was captured in a study of blood T cell repertoires in COVID-19. Background on the study: From the United States, Italy and Spain came samples of acute and convalescent COVID-19. PBMCs, B-cell-depleted T cells, or T cells provided the cDNA or gDNA that made up the material.

In the study's own analysis: Scientists estimated how many nucleated cells there were by amplifying reference gene primers. Clones were read by immunoSEQ multiplex PCR, and TCRdb kept only the in-frame ones, dropping some. The DNA gave D and trimming, while V, J and clone size come from that table. In the table there are 95,000 to 100,000 clones, approximately 81% of which are singletons. This clone was seen a single time. The CDR3 runs 13 residues. Trimming shortened V by 6 bases and J by 5 bases, and 14 bases separated the two germline ends. Germline assignment: CDR1 MDHEN and CDR2 SYDVKM. The sequencing sample was made of peripheral blood. The sequence was obtained from a woman aged 70-85 years with active or convalescent COVID-19. The rearrangement uses TRBV28 and TRBJ2-7, with D possibly being TRBD1 (6 bases). CDR3 sequence: CASRINRDNEQYF. As DNA, the CDR3 is TGTGCCAGCAGGATCAACAGGGATAACGAGCAGTACTTC.